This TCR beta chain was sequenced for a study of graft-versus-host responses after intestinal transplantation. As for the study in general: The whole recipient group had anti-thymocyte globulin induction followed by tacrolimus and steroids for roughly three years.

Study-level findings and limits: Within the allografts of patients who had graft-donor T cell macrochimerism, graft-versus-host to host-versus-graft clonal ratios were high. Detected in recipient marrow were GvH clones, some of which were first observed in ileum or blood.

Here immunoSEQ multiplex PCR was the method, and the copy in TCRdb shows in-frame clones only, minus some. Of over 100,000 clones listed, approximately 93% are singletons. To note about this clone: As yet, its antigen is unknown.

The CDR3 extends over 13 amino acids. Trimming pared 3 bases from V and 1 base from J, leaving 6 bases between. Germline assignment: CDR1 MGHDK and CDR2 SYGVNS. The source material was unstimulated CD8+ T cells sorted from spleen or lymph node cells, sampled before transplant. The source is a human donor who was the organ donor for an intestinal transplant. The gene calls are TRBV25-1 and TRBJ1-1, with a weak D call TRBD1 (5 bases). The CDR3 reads CASSDTGNTEAFF. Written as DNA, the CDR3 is TGTGCCAGCAGTGATACAGGGAACACTGAAGCTTTCTTT.